The subject of this entry is one T cell receptor beta chain. Its specificity is not known. In TCRdb, the 5' RACE reads were re-called with MiXCR into one record per CDR3 protein. The table lists 400,000 to 450,000 distinct CDR3 sequences, roughly 17% of them singletons, with 20% to 25% in the top ten. The V end lost 3 bases, the J end lost 2 bases, and 8 bases lay between the germline ends. CDR3 length: 13 residues. From germline, CDR1 is KGHSH and CDR2 LQKENI. This entry is derived from a study of T-cell memory formation after mild COVID-19. Study at large: TCR clustering was largely donor specific.

General observations from the study: There was a balanced CD4/CD8 profile in clones contracting day 15 to 85, and later expanders leaned CD4+. Some clones that responded were present in memory (sampled pre-infection), which suggests cross-reactive memory joined.

Sample: PBMCs or a T cell subset sorted from them (not recorded which). The chain links TRBV18 to TRBJ2-7; no clear D. The sequence was collected from a young man who had mild COVID-19 (a few samples of this study predate the infection). Cell type and time point are not known. The CDR3 protein is CASSPQSTYEQYF. CDR3 DNA sequence: TGTGCCAGCTCACCGCAGTCGACCTACGAGCAGTACTTC.